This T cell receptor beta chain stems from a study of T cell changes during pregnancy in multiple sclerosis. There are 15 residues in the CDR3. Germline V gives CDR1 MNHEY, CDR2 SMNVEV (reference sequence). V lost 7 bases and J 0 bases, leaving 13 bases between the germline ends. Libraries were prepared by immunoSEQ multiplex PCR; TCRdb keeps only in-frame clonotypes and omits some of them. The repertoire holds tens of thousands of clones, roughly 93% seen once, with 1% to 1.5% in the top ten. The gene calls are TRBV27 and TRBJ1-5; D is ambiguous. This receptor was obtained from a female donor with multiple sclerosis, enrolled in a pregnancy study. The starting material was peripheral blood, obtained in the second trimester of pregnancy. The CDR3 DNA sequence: TGTGCCAGCAAGTTTGGAGCGTATAGCAATCAGCCCCAGCATTTT. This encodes CASKFGAYSNQPQHF.